Sequencing of this T cell receptor beta chain was carried out in a study of blood T cell repertoires in COVID-19. Trimming left V 0 bases short and J 2 bases short, with 13 bases between. CDR1 is MNHEY, CDR2 SMNVEV, per germline (reference sequence). The CDR3 is 16 residues long. This table comes from immunoSEQ multiplex PCR, and its TCRdb copy is limited to in-frame clones, with some not included. The sample has roughly 200,000 clones; around nine tenths are singletons. This clone was found a few times. The clonotype comes from a woman aged 25 to 39 who had been exposed to COVID-19. The chain employs TRBV27 and TRBJ1-2; D ambiguous. Material: PBMCs or T cells enriched from blood (not recorded which). CDR3 DNA sequence: TGTGCCAGCAGTTTATCGGGCAGGTCTCGCAACTATGGCTACACCTTC. Translating gives CASSLSGRSRNYGYTF.